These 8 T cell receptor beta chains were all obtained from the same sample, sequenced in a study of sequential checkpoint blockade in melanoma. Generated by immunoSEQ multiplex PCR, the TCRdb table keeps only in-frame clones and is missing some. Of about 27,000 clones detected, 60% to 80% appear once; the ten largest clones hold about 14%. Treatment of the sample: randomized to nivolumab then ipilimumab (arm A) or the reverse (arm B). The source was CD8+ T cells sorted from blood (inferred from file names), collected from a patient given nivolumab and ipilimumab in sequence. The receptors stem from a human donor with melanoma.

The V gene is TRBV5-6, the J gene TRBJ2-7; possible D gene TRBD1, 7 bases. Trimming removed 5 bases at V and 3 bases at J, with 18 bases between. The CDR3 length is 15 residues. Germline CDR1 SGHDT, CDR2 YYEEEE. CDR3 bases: TGTGCCAGCAGAAAAAGCAGGGGGGCGGGCTACGAGCAGTACTTC. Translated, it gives CASRKSRGAGYEQYF.

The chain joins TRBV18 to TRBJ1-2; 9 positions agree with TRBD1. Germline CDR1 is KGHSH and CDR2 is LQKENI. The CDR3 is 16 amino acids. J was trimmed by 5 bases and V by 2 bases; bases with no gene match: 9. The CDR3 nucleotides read TGTGCCAGCTCACCAATCAGGACAGGGGACCCGTATGGCTACACCTTC. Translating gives CASSPIRTGDPYGYTF.

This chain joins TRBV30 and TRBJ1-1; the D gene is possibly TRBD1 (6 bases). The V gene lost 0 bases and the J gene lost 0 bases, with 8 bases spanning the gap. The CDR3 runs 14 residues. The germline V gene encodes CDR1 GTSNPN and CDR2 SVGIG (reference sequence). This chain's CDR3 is CAWSVGTLNTEAFF. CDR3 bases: TGTGCCTGGAGTGTCGGGACACTGAACACTGAAGCTTTCTTT.

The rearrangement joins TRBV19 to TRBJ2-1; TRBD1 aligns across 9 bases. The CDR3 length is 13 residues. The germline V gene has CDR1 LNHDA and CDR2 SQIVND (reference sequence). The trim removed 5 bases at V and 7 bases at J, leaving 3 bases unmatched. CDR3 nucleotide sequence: TGTGCCAGTAGTTGGGGGACAGGGAATGAGCAGTTCTTC. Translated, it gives CASSWGTGNEQFF.

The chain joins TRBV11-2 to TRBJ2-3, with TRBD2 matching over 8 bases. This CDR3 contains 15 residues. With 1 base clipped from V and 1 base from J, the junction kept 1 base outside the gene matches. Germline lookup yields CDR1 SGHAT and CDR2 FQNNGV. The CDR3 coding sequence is TGTGCCAGCAGCTTAGTGCGGGGGGGCACAGATACGCAGTATTTT. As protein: CASSLVRGGTDTQYF.

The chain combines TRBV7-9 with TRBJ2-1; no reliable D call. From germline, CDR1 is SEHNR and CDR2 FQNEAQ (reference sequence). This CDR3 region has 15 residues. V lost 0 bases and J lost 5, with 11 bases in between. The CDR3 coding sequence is TGTGCCAGCAGCTTAGCTGGGCTTGAGAACAATGAGCAGTTCTTC. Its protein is CASSLAGLENNEQFF.

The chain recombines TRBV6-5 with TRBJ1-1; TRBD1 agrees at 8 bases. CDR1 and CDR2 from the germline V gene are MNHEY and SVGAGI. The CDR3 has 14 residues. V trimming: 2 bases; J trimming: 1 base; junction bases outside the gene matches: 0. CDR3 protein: CASSYGTGNTEAFF. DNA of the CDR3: TGTGCCAGCAGTTACGGGACAGGGAACACTGAAGCTTTCTTT.

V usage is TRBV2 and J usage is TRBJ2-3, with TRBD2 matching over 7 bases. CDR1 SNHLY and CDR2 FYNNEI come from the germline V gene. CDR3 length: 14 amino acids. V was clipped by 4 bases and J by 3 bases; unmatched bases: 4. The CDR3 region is CASSGSGATDTQYF. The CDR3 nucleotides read TGTGCCAGCAGTGGAAGCGGGGCGACAGATACGCAGTATTTT.